The 13 T cell receptor beta chains below come from one sample, sequenced in a study of blood T cell repertoires in COVID-19. Sequencing was performed with immunoSEQ multiplex PCR; in TCRdb, only in-frame clones are kept and a portion is missing. Of under 400,000 clones in the sample, roughly 90% were seen once. The sample taken for sequencing was PBMCs or T cells enriched from blood (not recorded which). The receptors derive from a woman aged 30 to 39 who had been exposed to COVID-19.

The CDR3 bases are TGTGCCAGCAGTTTATCGTTTAGGAGGGCCAATGAGCAGTTCTTC. Protein sequence: CASSLSFRRANEQFF. The chain couples TRBV27 to TRBJ2-1, with a weak D call TRBD2 (6 bases). The CDR3 contains 15 residues. V lost 0 bases, J lost 6 bases, and 12 bases lay in between. Looked up from germline, CDR1 is MNHEY and CDR2 is SMNVEV (reference sequence).

The chain's CDR3 is CASSSGASDYNEQFF. Written as DNA, the CDR3 is TGTGCCAGCAGTTCCGGGGCTAGCGACTACAATGAGCAGTTCTTC. V usage is TRBV7-3 and J usage is TRBJ2-1, with D maybe TRBD2 (6 bases). The CDR3 is 15 residues long. V was clipped by 6 bases and J by 3 bases, with 15 bases between them. Germline V CDR1 and CDR2: SGHTA, FQGTGA.

The J gene is TRBJ1-2, the V gene TRBV9; D gene ambiguous. The CDR3 runs to 14 residues. Looked up from germline, CDR1 is SGDLS and CDR2 is YYNGEE. V was shortened by 0 bases and J by 3 bases, with 9 bases between the two germline ends. The CDR3 sequence: CASSVDGGYYGYTF. For the CDR3, the DNA is TGTGCCAGCAGCGTAGATGGCGGGTACTATGGCTACACCTTC.

This clone was found a few times. The chain has TRBV7-3 and TRBJ2-2; 7 positions agree with TRBD1. The V segment lost 5 bases and the J segment 2 bases; nucleotides outside the gene matches: 20. This CDR3 contains 20 residues. Germline lookup yields CDR1 SGHTA and CDR2 FQGTGA. The CDR3 loop is CASSTTHWVTGTENTGELFF. The CDR3 DNA follows: TGTGCCAGCAGCACCACTCATTGGGTCACAGGGACAGAAAACACCGGGGAGCTGTTTTTT.

The genes are TRBV28 and TRBJ2-1; 9 positions match TRBD2. V shed 5 bases, J shed 2 bases, and the junction held 4 bases outside the gene matches. CDR3 length: 15 residues. CDR1 is MDHEN, CDR2 SYDVKM, per germline. CDR3 sequence reads: CASSPTSGPYNEQFF. The CDR3 nucleotides read TGTGCCAGCAGTCCGACTAGCGGTCCCTACAATGAGCAGTTCTTC.

The chain has TRBV2 and TRBJ2-7, with TRBD1 as a possible D gene (6 bases). The ends were cut back, 8 bases at V and 3 bases at J, with 11 bases in the middle. The CDR3 contains 12 residues. Germline assignment: CDR1 SNHLY and CDR2 FYNNEI. Written as DNA, the CDR3 is TGTGCCAGCGGACAGTTTTTCTACGAGCAGTACTTC. This translates into CASGQFFYEQYF.

Comment on this clone: An end of the junction does not agree with germline; a read error may underlie this. V is TRBV11-2 and J is TRBJ1-1; a weak D match, TRBD1 (5 bases). Germline CDR1 and CDR2: SGHAT and FQNNGV. The CDR3 is 13 amino acids. In DNA, the CDR3 is TGTGCCAGCAGCCTTGGGGGGAACGCTGAAGCTTTCTTT. Its protein product is CASSLGGNAEAFF.

This rearrangement joins TRBV7-9 to TRBJ2-5, with 10 bases matching TRBD1. This CDR3 is built from 16 residues. Germline values: CDR1 SEHNR, CDR2 FQNEAQ (reference sequence). The J segment lost 2 bases and the V segment lost 5 bases, leaving 8 bases of the junction unmatched. The CDR3 reads CASSDRTGGWQETQYF. In DNA, the CDR3 is TGTGCCAGCAGCGACCGGACAGGGGGATGGCAAGAGACCCAGTACTTC.

The chain employs TRBV27 and TRBJ1-6, with D unresolved. Looked up from germline, CDR1 is MNHEY and CDR2 is SMNVEV (reference sequence). V shed 10 bases and J shed 7 bases, with 20 bases lying between them. This CDR3 has 15 amino acids. CDR3 sequence: CATHMARPGNSPLHF. The CDR3 nucleotides are TGTGCCACCCATATGGCTCGCCCAGGAAATTCACCCCTCCACTTT.

This clone was counted a few times. V gene TRBV7-9 combines with J gene TRBJ2-1; the D is unclear. CDR3 size: 13 residues. Between the trimmed V and J ends, which lost 0 bases and 6 bases, there was a span of 6 bases. Looked up from germline, CDR1 is SEHNR and CDR2 is FQNEAQ (reference sequence). DNA for the CDR3: TGTGCCAGCAGCTTAGCTAGCATCAATGAGCAGTTCTTC. Residues: CASSLASINEQFF.

This chain links TRBV18 with TRBJ2-7; a weak D match, TRBD2 (5 bases). This CDR3 contains 15 residues. V gave up 3 bases and J gave up 0 bases, with 12 bases separating them. Looked up from germline, CDR1 is KGHSH and CDR2 is LQKENI. CDR3 sequence: CASSPGNGISYEQYF. The CDR3, as DNA: TGTGCCAGCTCACCCGGTAACGGGATCTCCTACGAGCAGTACTTC.

The chain carries TRBV28 and TRBJ2-7; 7 bases map to TRBD2. CDR3 size: 13 residues. Germline V gene sequence: CDR1 MDHEN, CDR2 SYDVKM. V was pared by 8 bases and J by 6 bases, with 10 bases of the junction left unmatched. The CDR3 is CASRTSVVGEQYF. Here the CDR3 DNA reads TGTGCCAGCCGGACTAGTGTGGTCGGCGAGCAGTACTTC.

This chain joins TRBV29-1 and TRBJ1-1; D ambiguous. Germline loops: CDR1 SQVTM, CDR2 ANQGSEA. This CDR3 is built from 13 residues. V was cut by 4 bases and J by 1 base, with 10 bases left in between. The CDR3 sequence is CSVAGVWNTEAFF. The CDR3 coding sequence is TGCAGCGTTGCGGGAGTATGGAACACTGAAGCTTTCTTT.